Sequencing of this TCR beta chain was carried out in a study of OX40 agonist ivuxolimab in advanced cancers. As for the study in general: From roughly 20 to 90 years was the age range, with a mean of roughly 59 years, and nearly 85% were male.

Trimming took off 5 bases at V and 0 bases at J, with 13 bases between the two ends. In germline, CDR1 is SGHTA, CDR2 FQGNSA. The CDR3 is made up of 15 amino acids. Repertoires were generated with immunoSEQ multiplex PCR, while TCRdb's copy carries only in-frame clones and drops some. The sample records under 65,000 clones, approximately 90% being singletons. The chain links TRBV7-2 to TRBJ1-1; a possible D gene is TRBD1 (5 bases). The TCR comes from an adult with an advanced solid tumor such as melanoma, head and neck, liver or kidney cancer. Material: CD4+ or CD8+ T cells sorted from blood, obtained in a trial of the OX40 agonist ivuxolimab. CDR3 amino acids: CASSRVQVMNTEAFF. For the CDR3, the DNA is TGTGCCAGCAGCAGAGTACAGGTGATGAACACTGAAGCTTTCTTT.